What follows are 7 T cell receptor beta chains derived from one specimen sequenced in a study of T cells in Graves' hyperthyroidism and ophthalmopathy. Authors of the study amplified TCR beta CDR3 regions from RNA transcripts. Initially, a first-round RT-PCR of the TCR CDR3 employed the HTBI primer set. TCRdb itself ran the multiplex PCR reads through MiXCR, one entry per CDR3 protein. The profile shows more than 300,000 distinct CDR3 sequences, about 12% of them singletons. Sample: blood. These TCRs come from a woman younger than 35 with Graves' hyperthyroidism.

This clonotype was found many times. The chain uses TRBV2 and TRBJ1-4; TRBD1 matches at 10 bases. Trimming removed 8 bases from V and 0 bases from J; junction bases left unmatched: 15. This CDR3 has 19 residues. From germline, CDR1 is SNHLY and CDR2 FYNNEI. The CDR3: CASSERRQGAIPTNEKLFF. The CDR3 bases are TGTGCCAGCTCTGAGCGAAGACAGGGGGCCATTCCAACTAATGAAAAACTGTTTTTT. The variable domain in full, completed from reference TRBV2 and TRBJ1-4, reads EPEVTQTPSHQVTQMGQEVILRCVPISNHLYFYWYRQILGQKVEFLVSFYNNEISEKSEIFDDQFSVERPDGSNFTLKIRSTKLEDSAMYFCASSERRQGAIPTNEKLFFGSGTQLSVL.

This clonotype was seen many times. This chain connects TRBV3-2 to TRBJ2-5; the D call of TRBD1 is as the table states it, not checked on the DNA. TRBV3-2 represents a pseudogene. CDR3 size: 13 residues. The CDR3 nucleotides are TGTGCCAGCAGACCCTGGCGCAGGGAGACCCAGTACTTC. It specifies CASRPWRRETQYF.

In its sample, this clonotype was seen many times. The CDR3 here is CASSAGLAGVGEQFF. CDR3 nucleotide sequence: TGTGCCAGCAGTGCGGGACTAGCGGGGGTGGGTGAGCAGTTCTTC. The chain joins TRBV12-3 or TRBV12-4 to TRBJ2-1, with 14 bases fitting TRBD2. V lost 5 bases and J lost 9; bases outside the gene matches: 6. The CDR3 contains 15 residues.

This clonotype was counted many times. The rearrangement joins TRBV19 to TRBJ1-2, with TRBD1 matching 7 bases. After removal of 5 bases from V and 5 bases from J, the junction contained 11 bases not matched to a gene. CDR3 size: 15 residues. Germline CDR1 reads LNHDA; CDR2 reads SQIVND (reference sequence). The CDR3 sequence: CASSETGPHPYGYTF. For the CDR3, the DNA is TGTGCCAGTAGTGAGACAGGGCCCCACCCTTATGGCTACACCTTC.

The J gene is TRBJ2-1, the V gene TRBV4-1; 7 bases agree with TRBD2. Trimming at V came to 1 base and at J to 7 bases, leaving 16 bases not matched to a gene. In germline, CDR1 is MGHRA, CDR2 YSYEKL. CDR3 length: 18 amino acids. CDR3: CASSQVSTSLKLMNEQFF. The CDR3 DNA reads TGCGCCAGCAGCCAAGTTTCGACTAGCTTGAAGCTTATGAATGAGCAGTTCTTC.

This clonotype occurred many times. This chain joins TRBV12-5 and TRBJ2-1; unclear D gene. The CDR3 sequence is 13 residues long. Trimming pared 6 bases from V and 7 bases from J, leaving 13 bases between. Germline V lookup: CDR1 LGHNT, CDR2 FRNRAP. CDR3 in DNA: TGTGCTAGTGGACGGTCAGCATCGAATGAGCAGTTCTTC. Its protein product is CASGRSASNEQFF. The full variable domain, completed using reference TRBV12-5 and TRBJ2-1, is DARVTQTPRHKVTEMGQEVTMRCQPILGHNTVFWYRQTMMQGLELLAYFRNRAPLDDSGMPKDRFSAEMPDATLATLKIQPSEPRDSAVYFCASGRSASNEQFFGPGTRLTVL.

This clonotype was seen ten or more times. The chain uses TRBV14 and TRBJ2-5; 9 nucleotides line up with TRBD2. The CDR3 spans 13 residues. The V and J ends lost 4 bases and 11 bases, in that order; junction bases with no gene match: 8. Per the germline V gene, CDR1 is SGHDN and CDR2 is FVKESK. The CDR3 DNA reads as TGTGCCAGCAGCCGGGGTAGCGGGAGAGAACAGTACTTC. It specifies CASSRGSGREQYF.